The TCR beta chain described here comes from a study of blood T cell repertoires in COVID-19 (TCRdb year 2020). Regarding the study in general: Samples from collaborators originated in the United States, Italy and Spain and spanned both the acute and convalescent phases of COVID-19. The prospective study material was composed of cDNA or gDNA derived from T cells, B-cell-depleted T cells, or PBMCs. The dataset comprised deeply sampled blood TCRbeta repertoires from subjects exposed to, actively infected with, or recovered from COVID-19. The repertoires were made available in a free public database intended to serve as a resource for research on the immune response to SARS-CoV-2. Samples came from the ongoing ImmuneRACE study (first 160 participants) plus 1,254 subjects from 6 global collaborators. The sample metadata nearly always contained a de-identified subject ID, COVID-19 status, age in years and sex. HLA class I and class II types, where available, came from metadata supplied by the sample provider rather than from assay-based typing.

The immunoSEQ Assay, a bias-controlled multiplex PCR, was used to amplify TCRbeta CDR3 regions from genomic DNA. Regarding the original processing steps: Nucleated cell counts per sample were estimated from amplification of reference gene primers within the assay. Sequence reads were collapsed and filtered to measure the absolute abundance of every unique TCRbeta CDR3 rearrangement. For each sample, productive Simpson clonality was calculated as the square root of Simpson's diversity index over productive rearrangements. Entries here come from immuneACCESS through TCRdb and include only in-frame sequences with V and J called. Some clones fail to appear in such tables; in the studies checked, an unresolved V gene covers under half of the shortfall, and the cause of the remainder is unknown. V and J calls and clone size come straight from that table; D and trimming were deduced from the DNA. Within this sample are roughly 120,000 clones, with 60% to 85% of them counted one time only. Jointly, the top ten make up about 2.3% of the sample.

In the case of this clone: Its antigen is currently not known. No base quality information exists; no much larger clone differs at one position.

The collaborating institutions used their own protocols to collect whole blood in K2EDTA tubes. For TCRbeta analysis, collaborators shipped samples in one of three forms: frozen whole blood, isolated PBMCs, or DNA extracted from either of those sample types. Study-wide findings and limitations: How much clinical and demographic metadata was included differed by source and by participant, and the metadata was provided uncurated.

For CDR1 and CDR2, the germline V gene lists SNHLY and FYNNEI. V is cut by 3 bases and J by 0 bases, and the space between the germline ends is 9 bases. The CDR3 measures 15 amino acids from cysteine to phenylalanine. Left in the record is the CDR3 DNA by itself, 45 bases read in frame from the first base. Specimen: peripheral blood. The chain uses TRBV2 and TRBJ2-1; a tentative D match to TRBD2 spans 6 bases. This receptor was obtained from a man aged 70-80 years with acute or convalescent COVID-19. The CDR3 reads CASSEAGSSYNEQFF. The nucleotides read TGTGCCAGCAGTGAGGCGGGGTCCTCCTACAATGAGCAGTTCTTC.